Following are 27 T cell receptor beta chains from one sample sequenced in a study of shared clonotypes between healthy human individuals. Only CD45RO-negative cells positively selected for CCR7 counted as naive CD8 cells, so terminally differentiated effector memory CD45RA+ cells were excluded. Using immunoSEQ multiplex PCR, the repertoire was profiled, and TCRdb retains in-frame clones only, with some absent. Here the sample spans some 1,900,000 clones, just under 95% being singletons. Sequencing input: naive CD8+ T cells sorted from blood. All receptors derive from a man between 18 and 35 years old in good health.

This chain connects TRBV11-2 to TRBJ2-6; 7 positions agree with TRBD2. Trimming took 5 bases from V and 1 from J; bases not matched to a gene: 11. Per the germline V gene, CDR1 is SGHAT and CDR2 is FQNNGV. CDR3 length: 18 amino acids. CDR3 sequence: CASSQKRQGGSGANVLTF. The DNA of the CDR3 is TGTGCCAGCAGCCAAAAGCGGCAGGGAGGGTCTGGGGCCAACGTCCTGACTTTC.

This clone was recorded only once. CDR3 residues: CASSLVAGPNEAFF. The CDR3 DNA follows: TGTGCCAGCAGCTTAGTTGCAGGACCGAATGAAGCTTTCTTT. The chain couples TRBV7-9 to TRBJ1-1; D uncertain. In germline, CDR1 is SEHNR, CDR2 FQNEAQ (reference sequence). The length of the CDR3 is 14 residues. Trimming pared 1 base from V and 7 bases from J, leaving 13 bases between.

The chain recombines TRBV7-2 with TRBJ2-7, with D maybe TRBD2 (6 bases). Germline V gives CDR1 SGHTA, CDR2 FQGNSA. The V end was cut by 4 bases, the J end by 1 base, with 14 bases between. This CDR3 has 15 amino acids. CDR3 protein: CASSSPGEASYEQYF. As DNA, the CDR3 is TGTGCCAGCAGCTCCCCGGGGGAAGCATCCTACGAGCAGTACTTC. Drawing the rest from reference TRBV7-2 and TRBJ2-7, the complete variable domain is GAGVSQSPSNKVTEKGKDVELRCDPISGHTALYWYRQSLGQGLEFLIYFQGNSAPDKSGLPSDRFSAERTGGSVSTLTIQRTQQEDSAVYLCASSSPGEASYEQYFGPGTRLTVT.

CDR3 DNA sequence: TGTGCCAGCAGCCCCAGAGGAGGAGATGAGGGAAACACCATATATTTT. This gives the protein CASSPRGGDEGNTIYF. The chain employs TRBV9 and TRBJ1-3; unclear D gene. V dropped 4 bases and J dropped 4 bases, with 18 bases sitting between them. The CDR3 is 16 amino acids. From germline, CDR1 is SGDLS and CDR2 YYNGEE.

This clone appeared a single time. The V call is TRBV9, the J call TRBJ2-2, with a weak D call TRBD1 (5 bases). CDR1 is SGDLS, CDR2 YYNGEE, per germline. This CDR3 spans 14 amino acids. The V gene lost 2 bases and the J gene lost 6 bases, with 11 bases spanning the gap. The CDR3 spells CASSVQGNSGELFF. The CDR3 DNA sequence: TGTGCCAGCAGCGTCCAGGGAAACTCCGGGGAGCTGTTTTTT.

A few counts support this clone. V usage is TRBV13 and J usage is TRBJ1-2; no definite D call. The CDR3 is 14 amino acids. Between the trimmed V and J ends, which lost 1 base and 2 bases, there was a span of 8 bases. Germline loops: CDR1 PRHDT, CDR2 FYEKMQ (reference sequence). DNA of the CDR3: TGTGCCAGCAGCTTAGTTGAAGGGAACTATGGCTACACCTTC. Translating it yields CASSLVEGNYGYTF.

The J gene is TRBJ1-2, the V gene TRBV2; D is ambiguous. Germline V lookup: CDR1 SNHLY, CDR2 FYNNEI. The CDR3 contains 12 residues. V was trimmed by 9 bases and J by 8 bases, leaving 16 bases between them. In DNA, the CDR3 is TGTGCCAGGCATGAGGGCAGTGGCGGCTACACCTTC. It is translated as CARHEGSGGYTF. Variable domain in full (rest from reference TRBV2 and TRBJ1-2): EPEVTQTPSHQVTQMGQEVILRCVPISNHLYFYWYRQILGQKVEFLVSFYNNEISEKSEIFDDQFSVERPDGSNFTLKIRSTKLEDSAMYFCARHEGSGGYTFGSGTRLTVV.

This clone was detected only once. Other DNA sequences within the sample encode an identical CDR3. CDR3 nucleotides: TGTGCCAGCAGTTTGGAGGGCACAGATACGCAGTATTTT. It yields the protein CASSLEGTDTQYF. The chain links TRBV27 to TRBJ2-3, with D perhaps TRBD2 (5 bases). V was clipped by 3 bases and J by 1 base, with 5 bases between them. CDR1 and CDR2 from the germline V gene are MNHEY and SMNVEV (reference sequence). The CDR3 runs 13 residues.

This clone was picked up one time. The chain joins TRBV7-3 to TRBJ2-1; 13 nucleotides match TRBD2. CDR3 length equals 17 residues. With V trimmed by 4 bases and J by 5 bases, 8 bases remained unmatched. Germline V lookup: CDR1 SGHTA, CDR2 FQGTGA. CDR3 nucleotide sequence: TGTGCCAGCAGCTCCGACTGGACTAGCGGGGGAAACAATGAGCAGTTCTTC. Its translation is CASSSDWTSGGNNEQFF.

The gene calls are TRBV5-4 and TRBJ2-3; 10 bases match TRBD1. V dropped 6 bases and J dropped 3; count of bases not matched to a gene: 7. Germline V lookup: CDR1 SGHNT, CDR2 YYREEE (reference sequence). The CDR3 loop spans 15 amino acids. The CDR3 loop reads CASTHPGQGTDTQYF. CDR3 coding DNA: TGTGCCAGCACCCACCCGGGACAGGGGACAGATACGCAGTATTTT.

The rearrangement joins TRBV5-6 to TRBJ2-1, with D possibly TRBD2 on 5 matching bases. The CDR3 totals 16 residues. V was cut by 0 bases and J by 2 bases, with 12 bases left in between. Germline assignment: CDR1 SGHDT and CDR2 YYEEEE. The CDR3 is CASSLGRARPYNEQFF. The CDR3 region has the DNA TGTGCCAGCAGCTTGGGGCGGGCTCGACCCTACAATGAGCAGTTCTTC. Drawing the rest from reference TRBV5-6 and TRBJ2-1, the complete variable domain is DAGVTQSPTHLIKTRGQQVTLRCSPKSGHDTVSWYQQALGQGPQFIFQYYEEEERQRGNFPDRFSGHQFPNYSSELNVNALLLGDSALYLCASSLGRARPYNEQFFGPGTRLTVL.

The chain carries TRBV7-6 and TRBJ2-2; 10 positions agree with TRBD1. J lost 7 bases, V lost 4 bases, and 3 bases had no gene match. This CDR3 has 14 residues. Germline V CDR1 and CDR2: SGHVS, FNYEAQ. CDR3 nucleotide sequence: TGTGCCAGCAGCTCGGACAGGGGGTTCGGGGAGCTGTTTTTT. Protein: CASSSDRGFGELFF.

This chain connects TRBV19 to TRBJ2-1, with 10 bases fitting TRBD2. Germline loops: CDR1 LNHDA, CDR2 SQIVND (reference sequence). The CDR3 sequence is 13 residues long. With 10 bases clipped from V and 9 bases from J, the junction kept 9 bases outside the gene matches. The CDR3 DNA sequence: TGTGCCACCGAGGAAGCGGGAGGGGGTGAGCAGTTCTTC. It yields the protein CATEEAGGGEQFF.

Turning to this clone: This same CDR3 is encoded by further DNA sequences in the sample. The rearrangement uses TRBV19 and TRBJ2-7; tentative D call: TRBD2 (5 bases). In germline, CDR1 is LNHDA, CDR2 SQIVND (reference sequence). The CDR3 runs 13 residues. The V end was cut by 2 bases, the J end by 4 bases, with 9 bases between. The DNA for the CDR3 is TGTGCCAGTAGTATAACGGGGAGTTACGAGCAGTACTTC. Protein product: CASSITGSYEQYF.

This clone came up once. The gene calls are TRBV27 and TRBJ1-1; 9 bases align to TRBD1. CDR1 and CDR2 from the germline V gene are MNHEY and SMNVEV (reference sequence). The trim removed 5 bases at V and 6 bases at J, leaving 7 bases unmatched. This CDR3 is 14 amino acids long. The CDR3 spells CASSITGGVAEAFF. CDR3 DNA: TGTGCCAGCAGTATCACAGGGGGCGTTGCTGAAGCTTTCTTT.

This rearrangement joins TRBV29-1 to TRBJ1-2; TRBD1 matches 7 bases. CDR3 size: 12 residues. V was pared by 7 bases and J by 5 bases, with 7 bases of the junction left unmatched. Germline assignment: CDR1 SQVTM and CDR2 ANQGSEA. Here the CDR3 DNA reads TGCAGCGGAGGGGACAGCGGATATGGCTACACCTTC. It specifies CSGGDSGYGYTF.

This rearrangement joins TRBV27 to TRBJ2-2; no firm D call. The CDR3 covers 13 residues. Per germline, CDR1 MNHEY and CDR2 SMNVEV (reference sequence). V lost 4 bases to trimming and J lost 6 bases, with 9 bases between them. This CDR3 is CASSSSVAGELFF. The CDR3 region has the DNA TGTGCCAGCAGTTCTTCCGTGGCCGGGGAGCTGTTTTTT.

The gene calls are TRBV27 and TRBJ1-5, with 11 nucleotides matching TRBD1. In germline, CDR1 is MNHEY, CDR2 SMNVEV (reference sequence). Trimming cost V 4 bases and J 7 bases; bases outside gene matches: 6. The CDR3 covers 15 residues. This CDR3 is CASSWTGGVEQPQHF. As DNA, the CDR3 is TGTGCCAGCAGTTGGACAGGGGGCGTCGAACAGCCCCAGCATTTT.

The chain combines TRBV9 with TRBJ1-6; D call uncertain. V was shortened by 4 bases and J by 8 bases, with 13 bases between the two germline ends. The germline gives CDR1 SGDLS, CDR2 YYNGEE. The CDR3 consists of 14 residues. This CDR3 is CASSSEVGDSPLHF. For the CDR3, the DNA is TGTGCCAGCAGCTCGGAGGTTGGAGATTCACCCCTCCACTTT.

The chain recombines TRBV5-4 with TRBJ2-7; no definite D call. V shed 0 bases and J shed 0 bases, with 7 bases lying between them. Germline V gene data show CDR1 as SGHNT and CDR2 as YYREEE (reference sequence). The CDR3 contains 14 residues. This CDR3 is CASSLAYSSYEQYF. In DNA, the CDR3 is TGTGCCAGCAGCTTGGCCTACTCCTCCTACGAGCAGTACTTC.

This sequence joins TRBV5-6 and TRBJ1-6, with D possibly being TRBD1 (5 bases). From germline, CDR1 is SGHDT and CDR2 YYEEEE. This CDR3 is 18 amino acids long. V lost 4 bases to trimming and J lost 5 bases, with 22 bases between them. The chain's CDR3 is CASSRKWTSEGNNSPLHF. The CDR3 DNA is TGTGCCAGCAGCCGAAAGTGGACCTCCGAGGGGAATAATTCACCCCTCCACTTT.

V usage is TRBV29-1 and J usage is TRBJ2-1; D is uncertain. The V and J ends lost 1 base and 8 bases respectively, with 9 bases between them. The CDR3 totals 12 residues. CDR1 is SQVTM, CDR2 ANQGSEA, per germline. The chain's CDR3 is CSVEGGRDEQFF. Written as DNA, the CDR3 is TGCAGCGTTGAAGGGGGAAGAGATGAGCAGTTCTTC.

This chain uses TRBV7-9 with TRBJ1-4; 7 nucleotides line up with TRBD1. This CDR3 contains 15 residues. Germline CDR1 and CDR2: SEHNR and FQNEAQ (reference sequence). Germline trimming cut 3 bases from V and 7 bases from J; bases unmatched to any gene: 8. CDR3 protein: CASSLSKQGREKLFF. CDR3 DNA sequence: TGTGCCAGCAGCTTGTCCAAACAGGGGCGTGAAAAACTGTTTTTT.

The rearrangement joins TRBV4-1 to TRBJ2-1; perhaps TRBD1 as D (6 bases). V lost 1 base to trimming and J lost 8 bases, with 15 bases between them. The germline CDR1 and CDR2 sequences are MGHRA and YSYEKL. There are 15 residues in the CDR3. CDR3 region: CASSQGAGVVDEQFF. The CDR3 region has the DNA TGCGCCAGCAGCCAAGGGGCAGGGGTTGTCGATGAGCAGTTCTTC.

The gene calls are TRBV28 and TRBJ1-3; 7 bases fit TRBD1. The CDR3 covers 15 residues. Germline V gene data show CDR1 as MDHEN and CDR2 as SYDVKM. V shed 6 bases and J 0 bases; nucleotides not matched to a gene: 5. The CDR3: CASRRDRSSGNTIYF. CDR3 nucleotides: TGTGCCAGCAGACGGGACAGAAGCTCTGGAAACACCATATATTTT.

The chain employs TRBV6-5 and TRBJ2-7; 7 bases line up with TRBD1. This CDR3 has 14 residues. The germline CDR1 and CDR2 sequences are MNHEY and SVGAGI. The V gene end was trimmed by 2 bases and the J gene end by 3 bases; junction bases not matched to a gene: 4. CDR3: CASSYLGQNYEQYF. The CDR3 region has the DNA TGTGCCAGCAGTTACCTGGGACAGAACTACGAGCAGTACTTC.

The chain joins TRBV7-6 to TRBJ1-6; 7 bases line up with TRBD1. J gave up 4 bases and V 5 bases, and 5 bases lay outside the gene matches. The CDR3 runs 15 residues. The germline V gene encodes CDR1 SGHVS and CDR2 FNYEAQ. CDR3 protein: CASSTQGEYNSPLHF. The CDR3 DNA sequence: TGTGCCAGCAGCACCCAGGGGGAATATAATTCACCCCTCCACTTT.